This entry features one TCR beta chain sequence. Generated by immunoSEQ multiplex PCR, the TCRdb table keeps only in-frame clones and is missing some. The sample includes about 2.5 million clones, around 90% of them seen just once. These data come from a study of shared clonotypes between healthy human individuals. This CDR3 comprises 16 residues. The chain joins TRBV21-1 to TRBJ2-2. TRBV21-1 is shown as a pseudogene. The TCR was taken from a man younger than 30 in good health. Some clones in this sample may be carry-over from other donors' samples. Input material: naive CD4+ T cells from PBMCs. Subset given: CD45RA+ positively selected. CDR3 in amino acids: CASSSTGPSYTGELFF. CDR3 nucleotides: TGTGCCAGCAGCTCCACCGGACCTTCTTACACCGGGGAGCTGTTTTTT.